Listed here are 21 T cell receptor beta chains from one sample, sequenced in a study of Graves' ophthalmopathy and Graves' hyperthyroidism. TCR beta CDR3 amplification used RNA transcripts. First-round RT-PCR relied on HTBI primers, and a second-round multiplex PCR came next. One entry per CDR3 protein, called by TCRdb with MiXCR from the multiplex PCR reads. The sample lists over a million distinct CDR3 sequences; about two fifths were seen once. Sequenced: peripheral blood or thyroid tissue (not recorded which). The receptors were gathered from an adult man with Graves' hyperthyroidism.

This clonotype was counted a few times. The chain couples TRBV12-3 or TRBV12-4 to TRBJ1-5; 7 bases match TRBD1. CDR3 length: 14 residues. With 6 bases clipped from V and 3 bases from J, the junction kept 5 bases outside the gene matches. CDR3 residues: CASRTQGINQPQHF. CDR3 nucleotides: TGTGCCAGCAGAACACAGGGGATCAATCAGCCCCAGCATTTT.

This chain uses TRBV11-2 with TRBJ1-5; D remains ambiguous. There are 14 residues in the CDR3. Trimming stripped 2 bases from V and 11 bases from J, with 16 bases between. CDR1 and CDR2 (germline): SGHAT, FQNNGV. The CDR3 spells CASSLPPRGETQHF. CDR3 bases: TGTGCCAGCAGCTTACCCCCTCGAGGAGAGACCCAGCATTTT.

The chain is built from TRBV6-5 and TRBJ2-7; 9 nucleotides agree with TRBD1. V trimming: 7 bases; J trimming: 5 bases; junction bases outside the gene matches: 12. This CDR3 is 15 amino acids long. The germline V gene encodes CDR1 MNHEY and CDR2 SVGAGI. The CDR3 sequence: CASNAPGTGFHEQYF. The CDR3 nucleotides are TGTGCCAGCAATGCCCCCGGGACAGGGTTCCACGAGCAGTACTTC.

In its sample, this clonotype was seen once. This CDR3 fails to terminate in the conserved phenylalanine or tryptophan, so it likely reflects a read error. The DNA is left out, because the CDR3 cannot be placed on it with certainty; the CDR3 is given as TCRdb lists it. V usage is TRBV11-2 and J usage is TRBJ1-3; no check of the table's D call, TRBD1, against the DNA was made. Per the germline V gene, CDR1 is SGHAT and CDR2 is FQNNGV. The CDR3 has 8 residues if both end residues are counted. The chain's CDR3 is CASSFTGL.

This clonotype was recorded once. This sequence joins TRBV10-3 and TRBJ1-2; possibly TRBD1 for D (6 bases). CDR3 size: 16 residues. From germline, CDR1 is ENHRY and CDR2 SYGVKD. The V gene lost 9 bases and the J gene lost 5 bases, with 25 bases spanning the gap. The CDR3 sequence: CAIRGSGPQGRYGYTF. The CDR3 DNA sequence: TGTGCCATAAGGGGCTCCGGGCCCCAGGGGCGGTATGGCTACACCTTC.

Points on this clonotype: The CDR3 end shows no conserved phenylalanine or tryptophan, and so a read error is likely. CDR3 loop: CASSGQSMNTEAFL. CDR3 in DNA: TGTGCCAGCAGTGGGCAAAGCATGAACACTGAAGCTTTCCTT. This chain connects TRBV2 to TRBJ1-1; D is unclear. CDR3 length: 14 residues. The germline gives CDR1 SNHLY, CDR2 FYNNEI. Trimming stripped 4 bases from V and 0 bases from J, with 9 bases between.

This clonotype was detected ten times or more. This chain connects TRBV10-3 to TRBJ2-7, with 11 bases fitting TRBD2. V shed 6 bases, J shed 3 bases, and the junction held 10 bases outside the gene matches. CDR3 length equals 16 residues. CDR1 and CDR2 from the germline V gene are ENHRY and SYGVKD. Here the CDR3 DNA reads TGTGCCATCAGCAACGCCGGGACTAGCGGTAGCTACGAGCAGTACTTC. Translation gives CAISNAGTSGSYEQYF.

About this clonotype: The CDR3 end shows no conserved phenylalanine or tryptophan, and so a read error is likely. The chain has TRBV29-1 and TRBJ2-5; D is possibly TRBD1 (6 bases). The V and J ends lost 7 bases and 5 bases respectively, with 17 bases between them. Per the germline V gene, CDR1 is SQVTM and CDR2 is ANQGSEA. The CDR3 is made up of 13 amino acids. This chain's CDR3 is CSATPGVWETQYV. The CDR3 nucleotides are TGCAGCGCGACCCCAGGGGTTTGGGAGACCCAGTACGTC.

The CDR3 reads CASSLKRMVETQYF. The CDR3 nucleotides are TGTGCCAGCAGTTTAAAGAGGATGGTGGAGACCCAGTACTTC. V usage is TRBV25-1 and J usage is TRBJ2-5; D gene uncertain. This CDR3 contains 14 residues. Germline loops: CDR1 MGHDK, CDR2 SYGVNS. V dropped 5 bases and J dropped 5 bases, with 15 bases sitting between them.

This clonotype was counted many times. DNA of the CDR3: TGTGCCAGCAGCTTAAAGGCCATAGGGACTGAAGCTTTCTTT. Encoded protein: CASSLKAIGTEAFF. The chain uses TRBV13 and TRBJ1-1; the D is unclear. The V gene lost 2 bases and the J gene lost 5 bases, with 12 bases spanning the gap. Per the germline V gene, CDR1 is PRHDT and CDR2 is FYEKMQ (reference sequence). The CDR3 sequence is 14 residues long.

This chain links TRBV20-1 with TRBJ1-5; TRBD1 matches at 7 bases. Germline CDR1 is DFQATT and CDR2 is SNEGSKA (reference sequence). The length of the CDR3 is 13 residues. The V segment lost 7 bases and the J segment 4 bases; nucleotides outside the gene matches: 7. CDR3 protein: CSEAGQQNQPQHF. The CDR3 DNA is TGCAGTGAAGCGGGACAGCAAAATCAGCCCCAGCATTTT.

This clonotype was seen at least ten times. The CDR3 reads CASSTRTPGQHYEQYF. CDR3 bases: TGTGCCAGCAGCACGCGTACCCCGGGACAGCACTACGAGCAGTACTTC. The chain links TRBV7-2 to TRBJ2-7; TRBD1 agrees at 7 bases. V shed 5 bases, J shed 3 bases, and the junction held 13 bases outside the gene matches. Germline loops: CDR1 SGHTA, CDR2 FQGNSA. The CDR3 spans 16 residues.

This clonotype was counted at least ten times. The V and J genes are TRBV29-1 and TRBJ1-2; no clear D. The V end lost 6 bases, the J end lost 5 bases, and 13 bases lay between the germline ends. Germline assignment: CDR1 SQVTM and CDR2 ANQGSEA. This CDR3 region has 12 residues. The CDR3 region has the DNA TGCAGCGTCGCCCCCCCTACTTATGGCTACACCTTC. It is translated as CSVAPPTYGYTF.

This clonotype was detected only once. This may be a read error, as it is one base from a much larger clone. CDR3 DNA: TGTGCCAGAAGCTTAGAGGGGGGTCTGGCTCAGCCCCAGCATTTT. This sequence encodes CARSLEGGLAQPQHF. V usage is TRBV7-2 and J usage is TRBJ1-5, with D maybe TRBD1 (6 bases). Germline V gene lookup returns CDR1 SGHTA and CDR2 FQGNSA. The CDR3 has 15 amino acids.

This clonotype was detected ten times or more. The V call is TRBV19, the J call TRBJ1-1; D is ambiguous. The ends were cut back, 5 bases at V and 1 base at J, with 5 bases in the middle. The CDR3 is 12 amino acids. Germline V gene lookup returns CDR1 LNHDA and CDR2 SQIVND (reference sequence). CDR3 coding DNA: TGTGCCAGTAGTTGGTGGAACACTGAAGCTTTCTTT. This codes for CASSWWNTEAFF.

This clonotype was observed at least ten times. V usage is TRBV10-3 and J usage is TRBJ2-7; unclear D gene. Trimming cost V 5 bases and J 1 base, with 6 bases left between them. Germline V gives CDR1 ENHRY, CDR2 SYGVKD. This CDR3 is 12 amino acids long. The CDR3 DNA reads TGTGCCATCAGTTCTAATTCCTACGAGCAGTACTTC. Its translation is CAISSNSYEQYF.

This clonotype showed up many times. The rearrangement uses TRBV29-1 and TRBJ1-5, with D tentatively TRBD1 (6 bases). Germline loops: CDR1 SQVTM, CDR2 ANQGSEA. V dropped 4 bases and J dropped 2 bases, with 12 bases sitting between them. The CDR3 spans 14 residues. The chain's CDR3 is CSVALGGGNQPQHF. The CDR3 DNA reads as TGCAGCGTTGCCCTGGGGGGCGGCAATCAGCCCCAGCATTTT. Filled out from reference TRBV29-1 and TRBJ1-5, the complete variable domain reads SAVISQKPSRDICQRGTSLTIQCQVDSQVTMMFWYRQQPGQSLTLIATANQGSEATYESGFVIDKFPISRPNLTFSTLTVSNMSPEDSSIYLCSVALGGGNQPQHFGDGTRLSIL.

This clonotype was observed a few times. This chain links TRBV4-3 with TRBJ1-4; 9 bases map to TRBD1. V gave up 3 bases and J gave up 5 bases; unmatched junction bases: 4. CDR3 size: 15 residues. The germline V gene has CDR1 LGHNA and CDR2 YSLEER. This chain's CDR3 is CASSQYGQGNEKLFF. CDR3 coding DNA: TGCGCCAGCAGCCAGTACGGACAGGGGAATGAAAAACTGTTTTTT.

This clonotype was counted at least ten times. CDR3 in amino acids: CASSAFGRVVQPQHF. DNA for the CDR3: TGTGCCAGCAGTGCGTTTGGACGGGTGGTCCAGCCCCAGCATTTT. The V call is TRBV2, the J call TRBJ1-5; D gene ambiguous. Per germline, CDR1 SNHLY and CDR2 FYNNEI. The V end was cut by 4 bases, the J end by 7 bases, with 17 bases between. The CDR3 length is 15 residues.

The table lists this clonotype with a few counts. With a much larger clone just one base away, this may be a read error. The chain couples TRBV7-9 to TRBJ1-1, with no clear D. Germline CDR1 SEHNR, CDR2 FQNEAQ (reference sequence). The CDR3 length is 13 residues. V was clipped by 5 bases and J by 0 bases, with 7 bases between them. CDR3: CASSHPLNTEAFF. CDR3 coding DNA: TGTGCCAGCAGCCACCCCCTGAACACTGAAGCTTTCTTT.

This clonotype has a count of ten or more. The chain is built from TRBV3-1 and TRBJ1-2, with 7 bases fitting TRBD1. This CDR3 has 14 amino acids. The V and J ends lost 4 bases and 4 bases, in that order; junction bases with no gene match: 6. Germline values: CDR1 LGHDT, CDR2 YNNKEL (reference sequence). The CDR3 nucleotides read TGTGCCAGCAGCCCCGTAGGGGGCAGCTATGGCTACACCTTC. Translating it yields CASSPVGGSYGYTF.